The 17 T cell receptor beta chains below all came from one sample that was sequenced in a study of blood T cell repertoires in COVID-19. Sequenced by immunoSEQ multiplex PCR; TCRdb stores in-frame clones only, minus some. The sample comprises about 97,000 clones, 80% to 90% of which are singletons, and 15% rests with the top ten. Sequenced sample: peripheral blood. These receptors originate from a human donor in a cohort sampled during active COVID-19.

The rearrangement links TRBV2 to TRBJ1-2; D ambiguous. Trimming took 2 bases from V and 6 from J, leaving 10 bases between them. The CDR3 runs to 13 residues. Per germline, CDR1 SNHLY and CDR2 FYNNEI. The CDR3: CASSERGLDGYTF. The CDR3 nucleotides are TGTGCCAGCAGTGAACGGGGTCTCGATGGCTACACCTTC.

In nucleotides, the CDR3 is TGTGCCAGCAGCTTGAAGATCTCAGGAGCCAAAAACATTCAGTACTTC. Amino acid sequence: CASSLKISGAKNIQYF. The chain carries TRBV7-6 and TRBJ2-4; D call uncertain. The CDR3 runs to 16 residues. Germline V gene sequence: CDR1 SGHVS, CDR2 FNYEAQ. V was cut by 3 bases and J by 0 bases, with 12 bases left in between. The whole variable domain, remainder taken from reference TRBV7-6 and TRBJ2-4, is GAGVSQSPRYKVTKRGQDVALRCDPISGHVSLYWYRQALGQGPEFLTYFNYEAQQDKSGLPNDRFSAERPEGSISTLTIQRTEQRDSAMYRCASSLKISGAKNIQYFGAGTRLSVL.

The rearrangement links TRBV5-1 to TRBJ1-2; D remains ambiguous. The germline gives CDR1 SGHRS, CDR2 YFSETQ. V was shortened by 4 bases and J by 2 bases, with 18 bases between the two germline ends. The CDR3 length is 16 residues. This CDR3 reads CASSPAVRQVNYGYTF. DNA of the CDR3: TGCGCCAGCAGCCCGGCCGTCCGGCAGGTCAACTATGGCTACACCTTC.

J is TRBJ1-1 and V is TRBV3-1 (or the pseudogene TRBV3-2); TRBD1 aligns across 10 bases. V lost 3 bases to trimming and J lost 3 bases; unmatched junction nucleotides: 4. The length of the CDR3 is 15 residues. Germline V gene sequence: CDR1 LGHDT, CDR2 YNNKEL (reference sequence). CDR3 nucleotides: TGTGCCAGCAGCCAGCTCGGGACAGGGGACACTGAAGCTTTCTTT. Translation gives CASSQLGTGDTEAFF.

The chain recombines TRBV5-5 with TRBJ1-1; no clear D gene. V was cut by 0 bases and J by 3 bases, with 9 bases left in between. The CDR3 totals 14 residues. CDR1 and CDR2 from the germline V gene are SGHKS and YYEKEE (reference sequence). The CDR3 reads CASSLEGRDTEAFF. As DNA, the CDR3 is TGTGCCAGCAGCTTGGAAGGGAGGGACACTGAAGCTTTCTTT.

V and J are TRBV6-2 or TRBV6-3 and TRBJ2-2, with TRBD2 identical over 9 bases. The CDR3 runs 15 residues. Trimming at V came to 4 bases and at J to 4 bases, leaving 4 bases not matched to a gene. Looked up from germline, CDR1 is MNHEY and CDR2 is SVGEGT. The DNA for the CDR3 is TGTGCCAGCAGTTCCGCGGGAGGGCTCACCGGGGAGCTGTTTTTT. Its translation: CASSSAGGLTGELFF.

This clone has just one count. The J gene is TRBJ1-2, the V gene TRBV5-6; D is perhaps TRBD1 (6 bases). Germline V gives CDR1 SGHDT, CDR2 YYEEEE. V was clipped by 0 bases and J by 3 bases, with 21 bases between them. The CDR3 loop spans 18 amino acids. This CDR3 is CASSLVPRTAPLDYGYTF. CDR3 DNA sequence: TGTGCCAGCAGCTTGGTGCCCCGGACAGCGCCCTTAGACTATGGCTACACCTTC.

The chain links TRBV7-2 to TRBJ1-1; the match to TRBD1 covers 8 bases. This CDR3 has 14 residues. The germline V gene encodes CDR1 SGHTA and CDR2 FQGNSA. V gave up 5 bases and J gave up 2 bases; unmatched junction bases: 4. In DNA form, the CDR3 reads TGTGCCAGCAGCCGTGGGACAGGCAACACTGAAGCTTTCTTT. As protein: CASSRGTGNTEAFF. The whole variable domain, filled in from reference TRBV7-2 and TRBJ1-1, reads GAGVSQSPSNKVTEKGKDVELRCDPISGHTALYWYRQSLGQGLEFLIYFQGNSAPDKSGLPSDRFSAERTGGSVSTLTIQRTQQEDSAVYLCASSRGTGNTEAFFGQGTRLTVV.

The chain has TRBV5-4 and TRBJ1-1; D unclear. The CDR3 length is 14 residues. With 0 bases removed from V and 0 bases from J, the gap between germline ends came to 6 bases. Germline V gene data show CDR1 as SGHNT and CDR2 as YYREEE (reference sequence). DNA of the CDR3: TGTGCCAGCAGCTTGGTTAGTTTGAACACTGAAGCTTTCTTT. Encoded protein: CASSLVSLNTEAFF. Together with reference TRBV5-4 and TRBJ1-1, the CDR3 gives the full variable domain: ETGVTQSPTHLIKTRGQQVTLRCSSQSGHNTVSWYQQALGQGPQFIFQYYREEENGRGNFPPRFSGLQFPNYSSELNVNALELDDSALYLCASSLVSLNTEAFFGQGTRLTVV.

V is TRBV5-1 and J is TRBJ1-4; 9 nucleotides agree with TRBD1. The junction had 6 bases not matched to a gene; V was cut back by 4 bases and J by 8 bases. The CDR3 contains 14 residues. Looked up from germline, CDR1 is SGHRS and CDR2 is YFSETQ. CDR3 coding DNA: TGCGCCAGCAGCATTGGACAGGGGCGAGAAAAACTGTTTTTT. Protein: CASSIGQGREKLFF.

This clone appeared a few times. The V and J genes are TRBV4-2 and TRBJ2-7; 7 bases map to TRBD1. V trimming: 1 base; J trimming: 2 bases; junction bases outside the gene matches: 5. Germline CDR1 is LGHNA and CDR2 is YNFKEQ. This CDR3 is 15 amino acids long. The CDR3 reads CASSQGTGAPYEQYF. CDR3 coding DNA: TGTGCCAGCAGCCAAGGGACAGGCGCACCCTACGAGCAGTACTTC.

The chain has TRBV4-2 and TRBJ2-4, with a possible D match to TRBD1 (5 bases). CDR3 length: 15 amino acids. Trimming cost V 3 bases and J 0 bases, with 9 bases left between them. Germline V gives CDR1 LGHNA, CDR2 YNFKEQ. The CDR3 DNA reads TGTGCCAGCAGCCATCCTCAGGGAGCCAAAAACATTCAGTACTTC. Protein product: CASSHPQGAKNIQYF.

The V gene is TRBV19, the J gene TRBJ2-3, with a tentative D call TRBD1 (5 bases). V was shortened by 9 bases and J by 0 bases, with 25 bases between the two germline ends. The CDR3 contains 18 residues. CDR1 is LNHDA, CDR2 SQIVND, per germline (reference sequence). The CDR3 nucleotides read TGTGCCAGCCACAGGTCGGCGCAGCTTCGGCTAAGCACAGATACGCAGTATTTT. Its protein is CASHRSAQLRLSTDTQYF.

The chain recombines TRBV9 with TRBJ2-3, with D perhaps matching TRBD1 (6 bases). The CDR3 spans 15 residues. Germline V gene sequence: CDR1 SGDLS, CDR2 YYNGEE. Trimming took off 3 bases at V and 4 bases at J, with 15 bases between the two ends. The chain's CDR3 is CASSDNIGQPDTQYF. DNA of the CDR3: TGTGCCAGCAGCGATAATATCGGACAGCCAGATACGCAGTATTTT. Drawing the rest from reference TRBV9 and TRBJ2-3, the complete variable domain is DSGVTQTPKHLITATGQRVTLRCSPRSGDLSVYWYQQSLDQGLQFLIQYYNGEERAKGNILERFSAQQFPDLHSELNLSSLELGDSALYFCASSDNIGQPDTQYFGPGTRLTVL.

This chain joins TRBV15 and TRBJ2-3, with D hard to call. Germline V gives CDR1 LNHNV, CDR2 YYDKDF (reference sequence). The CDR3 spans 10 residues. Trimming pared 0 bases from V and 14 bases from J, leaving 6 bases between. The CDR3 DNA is TGTGCCACCAGCAGAGATCGGTTGTATTTT. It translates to CATSRDRLYF.

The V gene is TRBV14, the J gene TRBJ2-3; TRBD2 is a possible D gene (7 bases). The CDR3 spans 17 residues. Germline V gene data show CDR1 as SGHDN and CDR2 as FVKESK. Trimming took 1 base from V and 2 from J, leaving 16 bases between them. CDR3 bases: TGTGCCAGCAGCCAAGTTTTGACGGGGGGCCACACAGATACGCAGTATTTT. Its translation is CASSQVLTGGHTDTQYF.

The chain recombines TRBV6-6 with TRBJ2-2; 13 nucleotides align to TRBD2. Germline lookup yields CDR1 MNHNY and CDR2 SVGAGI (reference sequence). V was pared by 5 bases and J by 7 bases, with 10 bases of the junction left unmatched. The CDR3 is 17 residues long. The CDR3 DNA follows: TGTGCCAGCAGTCCCCGACTAGCGGGGGGCTTGGGCGGGGAGCTGTTTTTT. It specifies CASSPRLAGGLGGELFF.